What follows are 19 T cell receptor beta chains derived from one specimen sequenced in a study of T-cell memory formation after mild COVID-19. TCRdb reanalysed the 5' RACE reads using MiXCR and keeps one entry per CDR3 protein. The data hold around 300,000 distinct CDR3 sequences, with roughly 18% observed a single time. Sequences were obtained from PBMCs or a T cell subset sorted from them (not recorded which). These receptors all stem from a young man who had mild COVID-19 (a few samples of this study predate the infection). Cell type and time point are not known.

This clonotype showed up just a few times. CDR3 loop: CASSYRDGNTGELFF. Written as DNA, the CDR3 is TGTGCCAGCAGCTACCGGGACGGCAACACCGGGGAGCTGTTTTTT. This rearrangement joins TRBV7-8 to TRBJ2-2, with D perhaps given as TRBD1 or TRBD2 (5 bases each). Germline CDR1 is SGHVS and CDR2 is FQNEAQ. The V gene lost 4 bases and the J gene lost 2 bases, with 11 bases spanning the gap. This CDR3 has 15 amino acids.

The genes are TRBV29-1 and TRBJ2-7; D not certain. Germline CDR1 and CDR2: SQVTM and ANQGSEA. This CDR3 region has 13 residues. V was trimmed by 3 bases and J by 6 bases, leaving 15 bases between them. As DNA, the CDR3 is TGCAGCGTTGAGGTCCGGCTGGTAGGCGAGCAGTACTTC. Translated, it gives CSVEVRLVGEQYF.

This clonotype was recorded a few times. This chain links TRBV4-2 with TRBJ1-6; 8 bases fit TRBD1. The CDR3 length is 17 residues. CDR1 is LGHNA, CDR2 YNFKEQ, per germline. J lost 4 bases, V lost 4 bases, and 9 bases had no gene match. In DNA form, the CDR3 reads TGTGCCAGCAGCCTTGGACAGGGAACGAGGTATAATTCACCCCTCCACTTT. It codes for CASSLGQGTRYNSPLHF.

The genes are TRBV10-3 and TRBJ2-2, with 7 bases that match TRBD1. CDR3 length: 12 residues. CDR1 ENHRY and CDR2 SYGVKD come from the germline V gene. The junction had 0 bases not matched to a gene; V was cut back by 6 bases and J by 5 bases. CDR3 nucleotide sequence: TGTGCCATCAGCAGGGGGACCGGGGAGCTGTTTTTT. It specifies CAISRGTGELFF.

V is TRBV4-2 and J is TRBJ1-3; D possibly corresponds to TRBD1 (5 bases). The ends were cut back, 1 base at V and 3 bases at J, with 13 bases in the middle. The CDR3 extends over 16 amino acids. Germline CDR1 LGHNA, CDR2 YNFKEQ. CDR3 region: CASSQVSTENGNTIYF. The CDR3 DNA is TGTGCCAGCAGCCAAGTTTCGACAGAGAATGGAAACACCATATATTTT.

The chain uses TRBV7-2 and TRBJ2-4, with TRBD2 identical over 7 bases. Germline-derived CDR1 and CDR2 are SGHTA and FQGNSA. The CDR3 is 14 residues long. V was pared by 5 bases and J by 7 bases, with 8 bases of the junction left unmatched. The CDR3: CASSRPLGGNIQYF. CDR3 coding DNA: TGTGCCAGCAGCCGCCCACTGGGGGGGAACATTCAGTACTTC.

In its sample, this clonotype was seen a few times. This chain connects TRBV12-3 or TRBV12-4 to TRBJ1-1, with D possibly being TRBD1 (5 bases). The CDR3 has 14 amino acids. V lost 2 bases and J lost 2, with 9 bases in between. The CDR3 DNA sequence: TGTGCCAGCAGTTTATGGCAGGGTAACACTGAAGCTTTCTTT. It yields the protein CASSLWQGNTEAFF.

The chain has TRBV7-9 and TRBJ2-7; 8 bases fit TRBD1. The junction had 2 bases not matched to a gene; V was cut back by 5 bases and J by 5 bases. The CDR3 has 12 amino acids. Germline-derived CDR1 and CDR2 are SEHNR and FQNEAQ (reference sequence). CDR3 sequence: CASSATGDEQYF. The CDR3 DNA follows: TGTGCCAGCAGCGCGACAGGGGACGAGCAGTACTTC. The variable domain in full, with the rest retrieved from reference TRBV7-9 and TRBJ2-7, is DTGVSQNPRHKITKRGQNVTFRCDPISEHNRLYWYRQTLGQGPEFLTYFQNEAQLEKSRLLSDRFSAERPKGSFSTLEIQRTEQGDSAMYLCASSATGDEQYFGPGTRLTVT.

In its sample, this clonotype was seen a few times. This rearrangement joins TRBV5-1 to TRBJ1-2; no definite D call. Germline V lookup: CDR1 SGHRS, CDR2 YFSETQ. This CDR3 comprises 15 residues. Trimming stripped 4 bases from V and 4 bases from J, with 17 bases between. The CDR3 bases are TGCGCCAGCAGCCGCGGGGATGGCCGGGGCTATGGCTACACCTTC. It translates to CASSRGDGRGYGYTF. Combining the CDR3 with reference TRBV5-1 and TRBJ1-2 gives the whole variable domain KAGVTQTPRYLIKTRGQQVTLSCSPISGHRSVSWYQQTPGQGLQFLFEYFSETQRNKGNFPGRFSGRQFSNSRSEMNVSTLELGDSALYLCASSRGDGRGYGYTFGSGTRLTVV.

This clonotype was seen only a few times. This sequence joins TRBV12-3 or TRBV12-4 and TRBJ1-1, with TRBD1 identical over 9 bases. The CDR3 has 14 amino acids. Trimming removed 5 bases from V and 7 bases from J; junction bases left unmatched: 8. CDR3 loop: CASSGTGSILEAFF. In DNA form, the CDR3 reads TGTGCCAGCAGTGGGACAGGGTCGATTCTTGAAGCTTTCTTT.

The rearrangement links TRBV13 to TRBJ2-5; either TRBD1 or TRBD2 may fit D (5 bases each). From germline, CDR1 is PRHDT and CDR2 FYEKMQ (reference sequence). There are 15 residues in the CDR3. V lost 3 bases and J lost 3, with 14 bases in between. CDR3 coding DNA: TGTGCCAGCAGCTTTAGGCGTCGGGGCGAAGAGACCCAGTACTTC. Translated: CASSFRRRGEETQYF.

This clonotype was counted only a few times. CDR3 residues: CSARRGQPQHF. The CDR3 nucleotides read TGCAGTGCTAGGAGGGGGCAGCCCCAGCATTTT. The chain combines TRBV20-1 with TRBJ1-5; D may be TRBD1 (6 bases). This CDR3 contains 11 residues. Germline CDR1 and CDR2: DFQATT and SNEGSKA (reference sequence). Trimming took 3 bases from V and 7 from J, leaving 7 bases between them.

A few counts support this clonotype. This rearrangement joins TRBV4-1 to TRBJ1-2, with TRBD1 matching 8 bases. Germline values: CDR1 MGHRA, CDR2 YSYEKL. V gave up 2 bases and J gave up 3 bases; unmatched junction bases: 8. This CDR3 has 16 amino acids. CDR3 nucleotides: TGCGCCAGCAGCCAACTTCTCGACAGGGGAGACTATGGCTACACCTTC. Protein: CASSQLLDRGDYGYTF.

This clonotype was observed a few times. The J gene is TRBJ1-1, the V gene TRBV5-1; D gene uncertain. Germline CDR1 reads SGHRS; CDR2 reads YFSETQ. V lost 1 base and J lost 6, with 10 bases in between. The CDR3 runs to 13 residues. This CDR3 reads CASSLPRDAEAFF. The CDR3 DNA follows: TGCGCCAGCAGCTTGCCACGCGACGCTGAAGCTTTCTTT.

This clonotype was counted ten times or more. This chain uses TRBV5-1 with TRBJ2-5; 12 bases align to TRBD2. The V and J ends lost 4 bases and 5 bases, in that order; junction bases with no gene match: 3. The CDR3 is made up of 14 amino acids. Germline loops: CDR1 SGHRS, CDR2 YFSETQ. CDR3 bases: TGCGCCAGCAGCCAAGGGACTAGCGGGGAGACCCAGTACTTC. This gives the protein CASSQGTSGETQYF.

The rearrangement joins TRBV2 to TRBJ2-4; 8 nucleotides match TRBD1. Germline V CDR1 and CDR2: SNHLY, FYNNEI. The CDR3 spans 13 residues. With V trimmed by 6 bases and J by 10 bases, 8 bases remained unmatched. This chain's CDR3 is CASSGTGPTIQYF. CDR3 DNA: TGTGCCAGCAGCGGGACAGGACCCACAATTCAGTACTTC. Drawing the rest from reference TRBV2 and TRBJ2-4, the complete variable domain is EPEVTQTPSHQVTQMGQEVILRCVPISNHLYFYWYRQILGQKVEFLVSFYNNEISEKSEIFDDQFSVERPDGSNFTLKIRSTKLEDSAMYFCASSGTGPTIQYFGAGTRLSVL.

Comments on this clonotype: The junction differs from germline at one of its ends, possibly a read error. V usage is TRBV20-1 and J usage is TRBJ1-4; unclear D gene. Germline V gene sequence: CDR1 DFQATT, CDR2 SNEGSKA (reference sequence). The CDR3 runs 14 residues. In DNA form, the CDR3 reads TGCAGTGCTTCAGGAGGAGCCACACTTGAACAACTGTTTTTT. Translation gives CSASGGATLEQLFF.

This chain joins TRBV7-9 and TRBJ1-2; 7 bases fit TRBD1. The J segment lost 3 bases and the V segment lost 5 bases, leaving 15 bases of the junction unmatched. The CDR3 runs 17 residues. CDR1 SEHNR and CDR2 FQNEAQ come from the germline V gene (reference sequence). Written as DNA, the CDR3 is TGTGCCAGCAGCGCAACCTACCTCCAGGGGGAGGACTATGGCTACACCTTC. As protein: CASSATYLQGEDYGYTF.

The chain combines TRBV20-1 with TRBJ2-3; D is ambiguous. CDR1 is DFQATT, CDR2 SNEGSKA, per germline (reference sequence). V dropped 5 bases and J dropped 4 bases, with 13 bases sitting between them. The CDR3 is made up of 13 amino acids. In DNA form, the CDR3 reads TGCAGTGCTCCGCGACCCGAACCAGATACGCAGTATTTT. The encoded protein is CSAPRPEPDTQYF.